This TCR beta chain comes out of a study of T cell repertoires in cytomegalovirus infection. TCRdb re-called the reads with MiXCR, one entry per CDR3 protein. This table holds more than 250,000 distinct CDR3 sequences, approximately 14% found once. This clonotype appeared many times. Sequencing input: PBMCs. The receptor was isolated from a human donor in good health (CMV status not recorded). Some clones in this sample may be carry-over from other donors' samples.

CDR3 protein: CSARVQGAQDGYTF. CDR3 nucleotide sequence: TGCAGTGCTAGGGTCCAGGGGGCACAGGATGGCTACACCTTC. The chain couples TRBV20-1 to TRBJ1-2; 8 positions agree with TRBD1. J was trimmed by 6 bases and V by 3 bases; bases with no gene match: 9. The CDR3 loop spans 14 amino acids. CDR1 is DFQATT and CDR2 is SNEGSKA in the germline V gene (reference sequence).